Listed below are T cell receptor beta chains from one sample, sequenced in a study of cytomegalovirus exposure and HLA in healthy donors. Clones were read by immunoSEQ multiplex PCR, and TCRdb kept only the in-frame ones, dropping some. In the table there are around 160,000 clones, around 86% of which are singletons. The sample taken for sequencing was PBMCs. All receptors derive from a human donor in good health. Each CDR3 is given with its conserved first and last residue. D genes are given only for firm matches. The size of a clone is reported for some rows only, either as once, few or many, or as a class for expanded clones.

clone size	CDR3 length	V gene	J gene	D gene	CDR3 DNA	CDR3 protein
NA	13	TRBV18	TRBJ2-7	NA	TGTGCCAGCTCATCGGACAGCCAAGGGGAGCAGTACTTC	CASSSDSQGEQYF
NA	15	TRBV19	TRBJ1-4	TRBD1	TGTGCCAGTAGTACACCAGGGGGCCCTAATGAAAAACTGTTTTTT	CASSTPGGPNEKLFF
NA	13	TRBV4-1	TRBJ2-7	NA	TGCGCCAGCAGCCAATCCTTCTCCTACGAGCAGTACTTC	CASSQSFSYEQYF
NA	13	TRBV10-3	TRBJ1-6	TRBD1	TGTGCCACCACGGGACAGGTCGATTCACCCCTCCACTTT	CATTGQVDSPLHF
NA	13	TRBV7-2	TRBJ2-5	TRBD1	TGTGCCAGCAGCGTGAGACAGGGTCAGACCCAGTACTTC	CASSVRQGQTQYF
NA	13	TRBV29-1	TRBJ1-1	NA	TGCAGCGTTTGGGACACCGTAGGGACTGAAGCTTTCTTT	CSVWDTVGTEAFF
NA	15	TRBV4-3	TRBJ1-1	TRBD1	TGCGCCAGCAGCCAAGGAAGGGGGCCGAACACTGAAGCTTTCTTT	CASSQGRGPNTEAFF
NA	17	TRBV19	TRBJ2-7	NA	TGTGCCAGTAGTATAGGTTGGTATTCTGGACTCAACTACGAGCAGTACTTC	CASSIGWYSGLNYEQYF
once	14	TRBV6-6	TRBJ2-1	NA	TGTGCCAGCAGTTACCGGACAGACCAAAATGAGCAGTTCTTC	CASSYRTDQNEQFF
NA	14	TRBV7-9	TRBJ2-1	NA	TGTGCCAGCAGCTCGGACTTCCCCCGGGATGAGCAGTTCTTC	CASSSDFPRDEQFF
few	16	TRBV5-6	TRBJ2-3	NA	TGTGCCAGCAGCTTGGGGGCGGGGGCCTACACAGATACGCAGTATTTT	CASSLGAGAYTDTQYF
once	13	TRBV27	TRBJ1-1	NA	TGTGCCAGCAGTACTTCAGGGTTCACTGAAGCTTTCTTT	CASSTSGFTEAFF
NA	18	TRBV13	TRBJ1-4	NA	TGTGCCAGCAGCTTATGGGGGGGCAGGGCCCCAACTAATGAAAAACTGTTTTTT	CASSLWGGRAPTNEKLFF
NA	15	TRBV28	TRBJ2-2	TRBD1	TGTGCCAGCAGCTCCGGGACAGGTTACACCGGGGAGCTGTTTTTT	CASSSGTGYTGELFF
NA	15	TRBV6-5	TRBJ2-7	NA	TGTGCCAGCAGTTACTTTCGGGGTAGCTCCTACGAGCAGTACTTC	CASSYFRGSSYEQYF
NA	15	TRBV19	TRBJ2-2	TRBD1	TGTGCCAGTAGTATCACAGGGGGAGAAGCCGGGGAGCTGTTTTTT	CASSITGGEAGELFF
NA	18	TRBV4-1	TRBJ2-7	TRBD2	TGCGCCAGCAGCCAAGGGCGGGCTAGCGGGGGGGGGAGACACGAGCAGTACTTC	CASSQGRASGGGRHEQYF
NA	11	TRBV2	TRBJ2-1	NA	TGTGCCAGCCATGTGAGGTCACGGCAGTTCTTC	CASHVRSRQFF
NA	16	TRBV2	TRBJ2-3	TRBD1	TGTGCCACAAAAGGGACAGACCCTATCTTCACAGATACGCAGTATTTT	CATKGTDPIFTDTQYF
NA	14	TRBV7-9	TRBJ1-5	TRBD1	TGTGCCAGCAGCATGGGACAGATTAATCAGCCCCAGCATTTT	CASSMGQINQPQHF
NA	16	TRBV10-3	TRBJ1-6	NA	TGTGCCATCAGCCCAGATCCAGACAGGCTGCGCTCGCCCCTCCACTTT	CAISPDPDRLRSPLHF
NA	14	TRBV2	TRBJ1-1	NA	TGTGCCAGCAGAGCCGATACCGAGGACACTGAAGCTTTCTTT	CASRADTEDTEAFF
NA	14	TRBV7-2	TRBJ1-6	TRBD1	TGTGCCAGCAGTTCAGACAGGGGGAATTCACCCCTCCACTTT	CASSSDRGNSPLHF
NA	15	TRBV2	TRBJ1-1	NA	TGTGCCAGCAGTGAATCAAGGCAGGGGAACACTGAAGCTTTCTTT	CASSESRQGNTEAFF
NA	13	TRBV5-1	TRBJ2-5	NA	TGCGCCAGCAGCTTGGATGGCTGGCAGACCCAGTACTTC	CASSLDGWQTQYF
NA	15	TRBV5-6	TRBJ2-7	NA	TGTGCCAGCAGCTCAACCCGGACAGCCTCCTACGAGCAGTACTTC	CASSSTRTASYEQYF
NA	16	TRBV4-3	TRBJ1-1	TRBD1	TGCGCCAGCAGCCCTACCTCCGGGACAGCGAACACTGAAGCTTTCTTT	CASSPTSGTANTEAFF
once	15	TRBV4-2	TRBJ2-3	TRBD2	TGTGCCAGCAGCAAGGGACTAGCGGACGGTGATACGCAGTATTTT	CASSKGLADGDTQYF
NA	16	TRBV7-9	TRBJ1-1	TRBD1	TGTGCCAGCAGGTTTACAGGGGGTTATGGGAACACTGAAGCTTTCTTT	CASRFTGGYGNTEAFF
NA	13	TRBV5-1	TRBJ2-7	TRBD1	TGCGCCAGCAACCAGGGGGCTGGGTACGAGCAGTACTTC	CASNQGAGYEQYF
NA	13	TRBV29-1	TRBJ2-5	NA	TGCAGCGTTGACGTGACAGGTCTAGAGACCCAGTACTTC	CSVDVTGLETQYF
NA	15	TRBV7-9	TRBJ2-7	TRBD2	TGTGCCAGCAGCTTAGGAACCGGACTAGCAGACGAGCAGTACTTC	CASSLGTGLADEQYF
NA	14	TRBV6-5	TRBJ1-1	TRBD1	TGTGCCAGCGGAGACAGGGATGGGTACACTGAAGCTTTCTTT	CASGDRDGYTEAFF
NA	16	TRBV7-2	TRBJ2-2	NA	TGTGCCAGCAGCTTAGTTTCGGGACTGATTACCGGGGAGCTGTTTTTT	CASSLVSGLITGELFF
NA	13	TRBV10-1	TRBJ1-1	NA	TGCGCCAGCAGTATCGACAGGAACACTGAAGCTTTCTTT	CASSIDRNTEAFF
once	15	TRBV9	TRBJ1-2	NA	TGTGCCAGCAGCAGGGAGGGGAGAGGGAACTATGGCTACACCTTC	CASSREGRGNYGYTF
NA	13	TRBV13	TRBJ1-2	TRBD1	TGTGCCAGCAGCCAAAAGGGGGCCGGTGGCTACACCTTC	CASSQKGAGGYTF
NA	15	TRBV7-2	TRBJ2-1	TRBD2	TGTGCCAGCAGCCTCCCGGGGGGGGCCTACAATGAGCAGTTCTTC	CASSLPGGAYNEQFF
NA	15	TRBV4-3	TRBJ1-5	NA	TGCGCCAGCAGCCTCCAGACAGAATCAGGGCAGTCCCAGCATTTT	CASSLQTESGQSQHF
NA	16	TRBV9	TRBJ2-1	TRBD2	TGTGCCAGCAGCGTAGGAGCGGGGGGACTCTACAATGAGCAGTTCTTC	CASSVGAGGLYNEQFF
few	15	TRBV6-1	TRBJ1-5	TRBD1	TGTGCCAGCAGTCGAGGACAGGGGAGCAATCAGCCCCAGCATTTT	CASSRGQGSNQPQHF
NA	16	TRBV12-5	TRBJ2-5	NA	TGTGCTAGTGGGCAAGGCACAGGGTGGGGCCAAGAGACCCAGTACTTC	CASGQGTGWGQETQYF
NA	14	TRBV27	TRBJ2-1	NA	TGTGCCAGCCAAGGGACTGACACCTACAATGAGCAGTTCTTC	CASQGTDTYNEQFF
NA	15	TRBV6-5	TRBJ1-1	NA	TGTGCCAGCAGTTTTTCGGGGACACCAAACACTGAAGCTTTCTTT	CASSFSGTPNTEAFF
NA	14	TRBV5-4	TRBJ2-5	TRBD1	TGTGCCAGCAGCTCCGGACAGGCCCAAGAGACCCAGTACTTC	CASSSGQAQETQYF
NA	14	TRBV4-1	TRBJ2-7	TRBD1	TGCGCCAGCAGCCAAGGACAGGGCTCCTACGAGCAGTACTTC	CASSQGQGSYEQYF
NA	12	TRBV9	TRBJ2-1	NA	TGTGCCAGCAGCGTAGGAGTAAATGAGCAGTTCTTC	CASSVGVNEQFF
NA	13	TRBV5-1	TRBJ1-1	NA	TGCGCCAGCAGCTCAGGGATGAACACTGAAGCTTTCTTT	CASSSGMNTEAFF
NA	13	TRBV25-1	TRBJ1-2	TRBD1	TGTGCCAGCAGGACTCGACAGGGGTATGGCTACCCCTTC	CASRTRQGYGYPF
NA	13	TRBV6-5	TRBJ2-1	NA	TGTGCCAGCAGTTACCCTGGGCACAATGAGCAGTTCTTC	CASSYPGHNEQFF
once	15	TRBV7-7	TRBJ2-2	TRBD1	TGTGCCAGCAGCTCGGGACAGGGGGTCACCGGGGAGCTGTTTTTT	CASSSGQGVTGELFF
once	17	TRBV4-3	TRBJ1-5	NA	TGCGCCAGCAGCCAAGTTTTTGGAGGAGGCTATAATCAGCCCCAGCATTTT	CASSQVFGGGYNQPQHF